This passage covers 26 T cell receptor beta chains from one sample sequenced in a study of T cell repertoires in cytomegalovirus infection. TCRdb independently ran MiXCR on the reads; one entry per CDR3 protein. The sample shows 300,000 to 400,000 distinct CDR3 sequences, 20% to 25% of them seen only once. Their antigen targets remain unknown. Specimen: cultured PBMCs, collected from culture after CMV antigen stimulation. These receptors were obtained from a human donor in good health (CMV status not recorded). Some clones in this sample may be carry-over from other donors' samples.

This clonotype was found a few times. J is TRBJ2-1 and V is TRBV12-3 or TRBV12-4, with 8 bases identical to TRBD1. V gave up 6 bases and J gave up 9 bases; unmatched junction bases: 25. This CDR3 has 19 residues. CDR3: CASRTVGRGLGGRGAEQFF. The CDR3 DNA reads TGTGCCAGCAGAACCGTGGGCAGGGGGCTGGGGGGTCGGGGAGCTGAGCAGTTCTTC.

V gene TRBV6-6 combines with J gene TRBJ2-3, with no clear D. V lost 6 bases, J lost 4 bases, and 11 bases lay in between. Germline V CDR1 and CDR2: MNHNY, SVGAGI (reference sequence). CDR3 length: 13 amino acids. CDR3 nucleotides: TGTGCCAGCAGCCTCCTGGTCCCAGATACGCAGTATTTT. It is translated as CASSLLVPDTQYF.

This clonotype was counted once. The CDR3 loop reads CASSIEYRVNTEAFF. CDR3 coding DNA: TGTGCCAGTAGTATAGAGTACAGGGTGAACACTGAAGCTTTCTTT. The chain recombines TRBV19 with TRBJ1-1; D may be TRBD1 (6 bases). V lost 0 bases and J lost 0, with 8 bases in between. The CDR3 loop spans 15 amino acids. CDR1 and CDR2 from the germline V gene are LNHDA and SQIVND (reference sequence).

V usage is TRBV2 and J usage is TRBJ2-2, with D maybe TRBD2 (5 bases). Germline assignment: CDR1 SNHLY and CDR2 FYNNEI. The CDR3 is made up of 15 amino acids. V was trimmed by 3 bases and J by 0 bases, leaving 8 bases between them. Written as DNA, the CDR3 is TGTGCCAGCAGTGAGATGGAGGCGAACACCGGGGAGCTGTTTTTT. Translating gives CASSEMEANTGELFF.

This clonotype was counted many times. CDR3 in amino acids: CASSKTGAQPQHF. The CDR3 DNA sequence: TGTGCCAGCAGTAAGACAGGGGCCCAGCCCCAGCATTTT. V usage is TRBV6-1 and J usage is TRBJ1-5, with 8 bases fitting TRBD1. V lost 5 bases to trimming and J lost 7 bases; unmatched junction nucleotides: 4. CDR1 and CDR2 from the germline V gene are MNHNS and SASEGT. The CDR3 extends over 13 amino acids.

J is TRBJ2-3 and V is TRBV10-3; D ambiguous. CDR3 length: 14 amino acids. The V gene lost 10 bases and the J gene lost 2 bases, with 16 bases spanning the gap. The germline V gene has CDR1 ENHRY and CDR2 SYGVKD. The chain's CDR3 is CATRVHWDTDTQYF. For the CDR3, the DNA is TGTGCCACCCGGGTCCACTGGGACACAGATACGCAGTATTTT.

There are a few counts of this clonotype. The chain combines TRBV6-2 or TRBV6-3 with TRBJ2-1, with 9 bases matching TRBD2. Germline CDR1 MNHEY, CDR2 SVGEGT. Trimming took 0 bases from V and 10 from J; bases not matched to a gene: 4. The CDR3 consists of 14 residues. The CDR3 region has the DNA TGTGCCAGCAGTTACTCGACCAGCGGGAGGGAGCAGTTCTTC. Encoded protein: CASSYSTSGREQFF.

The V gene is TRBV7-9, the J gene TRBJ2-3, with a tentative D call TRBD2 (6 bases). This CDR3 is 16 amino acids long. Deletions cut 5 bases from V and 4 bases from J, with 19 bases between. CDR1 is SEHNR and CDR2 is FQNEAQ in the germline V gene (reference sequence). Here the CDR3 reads CASSLSRDSSADTQYF. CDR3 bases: TGTGCCAGCAGCCTGAGCCGGGACTCGAGCGCAGATACGCAGTATTTT.

CDR3 sequence (DNA): TGTGCCAGCAGCCTGGGATTTCGCGGTCGCAAGGACAATGAGCAGTTCTTC. Protein sequence: CASSLGFRGRKDNEQFF. The chain combines TRBV5-4 with TRBJ2-1, with unresolved D. This CDR3 has 17 residues. V lost 4 bases, J lost 5 bases, and 22 bases lay in between. In germline, CDR1 is SGHNT, CDR2 YYREEE (reference sequence).

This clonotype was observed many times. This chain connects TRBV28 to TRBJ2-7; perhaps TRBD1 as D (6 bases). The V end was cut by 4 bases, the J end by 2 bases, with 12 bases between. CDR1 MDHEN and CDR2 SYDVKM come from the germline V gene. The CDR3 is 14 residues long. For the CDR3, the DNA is TGTGCCAGCAGTTCGAATAGGGGGACCTACGAGCAGTACTTC. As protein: CASSSNRGTYEQYF.

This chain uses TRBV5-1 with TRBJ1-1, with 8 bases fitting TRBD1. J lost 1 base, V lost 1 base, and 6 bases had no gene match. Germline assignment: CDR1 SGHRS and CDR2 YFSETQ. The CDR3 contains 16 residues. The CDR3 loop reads CASSLPMTGANTEAFF. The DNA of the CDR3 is TGCGCCAGCAGCTTGCCGATGACAGGGGCGAACACTGAAGCTTTCTTT.

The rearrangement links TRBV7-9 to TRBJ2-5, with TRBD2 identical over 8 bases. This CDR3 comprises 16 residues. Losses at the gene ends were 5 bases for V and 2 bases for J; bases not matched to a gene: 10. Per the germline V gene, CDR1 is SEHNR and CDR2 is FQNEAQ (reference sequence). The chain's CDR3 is CASSPRGGRKQETQYF. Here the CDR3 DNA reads TGTGCCAGCAGCCCTCGAGGCGGGAGGAAACAAGAGACCCAGTACTTC. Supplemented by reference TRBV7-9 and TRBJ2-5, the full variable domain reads DTGVSQNPRHKITKRGQNVTFRCDPISEHNRLYWYRQTLGQGPEFLTYFQNEAQLEKSRLLSDRFSAERPKGSFSTLEIQRTEQGDSAMYLCASSPRGGRKQETQYFGPGTRLLVL.

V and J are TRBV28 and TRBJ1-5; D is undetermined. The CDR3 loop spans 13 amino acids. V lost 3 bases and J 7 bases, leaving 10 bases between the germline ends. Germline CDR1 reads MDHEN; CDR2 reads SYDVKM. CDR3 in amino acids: CASSFPRPQPQHF. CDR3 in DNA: TGTGCCAGCAGTTTTCCCCGGCCCCAGCCCCAGCATTTT.

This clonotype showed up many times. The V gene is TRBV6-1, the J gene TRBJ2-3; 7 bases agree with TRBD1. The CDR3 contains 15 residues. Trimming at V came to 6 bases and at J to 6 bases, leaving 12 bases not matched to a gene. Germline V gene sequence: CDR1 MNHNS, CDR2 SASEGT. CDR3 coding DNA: TGTGCCAGCAGCGCCGGGACAGTTTCGTCGGATACGCAGTATTTT. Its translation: CASSAGTVSSDTQYF.

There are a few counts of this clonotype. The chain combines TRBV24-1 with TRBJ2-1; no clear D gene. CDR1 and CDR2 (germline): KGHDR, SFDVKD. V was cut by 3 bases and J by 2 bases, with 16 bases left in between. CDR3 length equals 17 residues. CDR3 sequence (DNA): TGTGCCACCAGTGATCCCTCGGTTGGGCCAGCCTACAATGAGCAGTTCTTC. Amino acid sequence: CATSDPSVGPAYNEQFF.

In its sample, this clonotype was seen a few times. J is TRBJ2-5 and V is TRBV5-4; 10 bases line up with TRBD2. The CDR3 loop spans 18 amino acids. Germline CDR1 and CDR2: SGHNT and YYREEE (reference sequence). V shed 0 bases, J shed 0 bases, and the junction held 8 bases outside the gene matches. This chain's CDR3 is CASSLAIGTSVDQETQYF. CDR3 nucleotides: TGTGCCAGCAGCTTGGCCATCGGGACTAGCGTAGACCAAGAGACCCAGTACTTC.

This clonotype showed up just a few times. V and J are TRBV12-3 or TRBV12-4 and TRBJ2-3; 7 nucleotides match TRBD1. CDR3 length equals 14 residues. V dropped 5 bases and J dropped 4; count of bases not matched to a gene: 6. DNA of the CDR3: TGTGCCAGCAGTCAGACAGGGAGTCCAGATACGCAGTATTTT. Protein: CASSQTGSPDTQYF.

CDR3 DNA: TGTGCCAGTAGTCTGGGACCCCCGGCAGGCATTCAGTACTTC. Translated: CASSLGPPAGIQYF. This chain uses TRBV19 with TRBJ2-4; TRBD1 or TRBD2 may be the D gene (5 bases each). The ends were cut back, 5 bases at V and 9 bases at J, with 17 bases in the middle. The CDR3 has 14 residues. The germline gives CDR1 LNHDA, CDR2 SQIVND (reference sequence).

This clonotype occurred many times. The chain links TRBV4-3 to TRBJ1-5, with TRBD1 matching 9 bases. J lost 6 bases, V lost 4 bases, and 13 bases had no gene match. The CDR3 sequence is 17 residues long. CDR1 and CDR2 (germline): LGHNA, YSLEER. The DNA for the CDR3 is TGCGCCAGCAGCCCACAGGCTGGGACAGGGTCGACTCAGCCCCAGCATTTT. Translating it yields CASSPQAGTGSTQPQHF.

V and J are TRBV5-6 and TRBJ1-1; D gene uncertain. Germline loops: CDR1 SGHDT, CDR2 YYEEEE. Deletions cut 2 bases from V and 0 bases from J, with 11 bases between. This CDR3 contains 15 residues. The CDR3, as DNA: TGTGCCAGCAGCTTTTTTCCCCTAATGAACACTGAAGCTTTCTTT. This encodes CASSFFPLMNTEAFF.

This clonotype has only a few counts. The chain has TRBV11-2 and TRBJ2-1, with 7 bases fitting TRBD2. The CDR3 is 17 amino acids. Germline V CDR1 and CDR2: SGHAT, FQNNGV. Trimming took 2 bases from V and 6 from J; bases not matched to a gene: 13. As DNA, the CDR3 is TGTGCCAGCAGCTTAATCGGGACTATTTATCCTGGCAATGAGCAGTTCTTC. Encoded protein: CASSLIGTIYPGNEQFF.

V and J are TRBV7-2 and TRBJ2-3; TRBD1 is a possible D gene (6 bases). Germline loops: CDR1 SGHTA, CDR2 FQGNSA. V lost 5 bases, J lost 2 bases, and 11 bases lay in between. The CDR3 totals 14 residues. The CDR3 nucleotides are TGTGCCAGCAGCCCGGACAGTAACACAGATACGCAGTATTTT. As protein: CASSPDSNTDTQYF.

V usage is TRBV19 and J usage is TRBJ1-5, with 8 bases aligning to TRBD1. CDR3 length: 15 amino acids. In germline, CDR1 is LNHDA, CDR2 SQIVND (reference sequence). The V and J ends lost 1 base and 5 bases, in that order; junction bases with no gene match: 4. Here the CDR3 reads CASSIGQGAHQPQHF. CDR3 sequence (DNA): TGTGCCAGTAGTATAGGGCAGGGGGCCCATCAGCCCCAGCATTTT.

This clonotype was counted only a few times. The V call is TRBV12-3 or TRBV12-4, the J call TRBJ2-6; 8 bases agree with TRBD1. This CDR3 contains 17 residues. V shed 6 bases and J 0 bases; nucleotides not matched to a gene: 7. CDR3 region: CASRPDRDLSGANVLTF. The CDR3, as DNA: TGTGCCAGCAGACCGGACAGGGACCTCTCTGGGGCCAACGTCCTGACTTTC.

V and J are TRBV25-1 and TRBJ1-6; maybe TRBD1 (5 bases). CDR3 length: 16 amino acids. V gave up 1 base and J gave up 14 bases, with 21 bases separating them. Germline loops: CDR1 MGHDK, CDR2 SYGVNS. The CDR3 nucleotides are TGTGCCAGCAGTGAATTAGTCGGAGCCCACCCGGGGGCCCTCCACTTT. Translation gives CASSELVGAHPGALHF.

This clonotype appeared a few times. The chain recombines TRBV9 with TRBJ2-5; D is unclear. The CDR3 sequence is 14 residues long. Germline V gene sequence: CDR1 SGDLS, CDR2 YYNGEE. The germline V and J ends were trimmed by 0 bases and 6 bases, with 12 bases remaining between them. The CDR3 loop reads CASSVDPGLKTQYF. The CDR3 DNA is TGTGCCAGCAGCGTAGATCCCGGGTTAAAGACCCAGTACTTC.